This T cell receptor (beta chain) was sequenced in a study of a mutant IDH1 vaccine in newly diagnosed glioma. Study information: Radiotherapy alone preceded vaccination by 4-6 weeks; alternatively, vaccination started with temozolomide cycles.

Some clones are missing from TCRdb's copy, which holds only in-frame ones; the method was immunoSEQ multiplex PCR. This table has about 52,000 clones, 90% to 95% appearing once. General study findings and limits: Induction of immune responses by the vaccine occurred in just under 95% of patients.

A note on this clone: Antigen: not known.

Indicated time point: week 11, during vaccination. Vaccination used 300 ug of mutant IDH1 20-mer peptide per dose, with topical imiquimod. This sequence was found in a man in his forties or fifties with glioma. This material consisted of PBMCs, taken from a glioma patient whose treatment included an IDH1 peptide vaccine.

DNA for the CDR3: TGTGCCAGCAGCGTACAGGGGAAGAATGAGCAGTTCTTC. Translation: CASSVQGKNEQFF. The chain carries TRBV9 and TRBJ2-1, with D possibly matching TRBD1 (6 bases). The germline gives CDR1 SGDLS, CDR2 YYNGEE. CDR3 length: 13 residues. V dropped 1 base and J dropped 7 bases, with 9 bases sitting between them.